This passage covers 15 T cell receptor beta chains from one sample sequenced in a study of blood T cell repertoires in COVID-19. The method was immunoSEQ multiplex PCR; TCRdb's version includes in-frame clones alone and lacks a portion of them. This repertoire shows hundreds of thousands of clones, about nine tenths found once; its top ten account for 8.3%. The sample consisted of PBMCs or T cells enriched from blood (not recorded which). The source of these receptors is a woman aged 55-70 years who had recovered from COVID-19.

For this clone: The junction differs from germline at one of its ends, possibly a read error. The CDR3 DNA reads TGTGCCAGCAGGGAAGGGGGGGGCTGGGGCAATCAGCCCCAGCATTTT. This gives the protein CASREGGGWGNQPQHF. This rearrangement joins TRBV6-1 to TRBJ1-5, with D tentatively TRBD1 (6 bases). CDR1 MNHNS and CDR2 SASEGT come from the germline V gene. CDR3 length: 16 residues.

The genes are TRBV5-8 and TRBJ2-3; 8 positions agree with TRBD2. Per germline, CDR1 SGHTS and CDR2 YDEGEE. J gave up 4 bases and V 2 bases, and 6 bases lay outside the gene matches. CDR3 length: 15 amino acids. CDR3 sequence reads: CASSLLAGGADTQYF. The CDR3, as DNA: TGTGCCAGCAGCTTACTCGCGGGGGGTGCAGATACGCAGTATTTT.

This clone was seen a single time. This CDR3 is also generated by other DNA sequences in the sample. The genes are TRBV30 and TRBJ1-5, with D maybe TRBD1 (6 bases). Trimming shortened V by 0 bases and J by 0 bases, and 9 bases separated the two germline ends. Germline values: CDR1 GTSNPN, CDR2 SVGIG (reference sequence). This CDR3 region has 15 residues. The CDR3 DNA reads as TGTGCCTGGAGTGTACTAGGGGGTAGCAATCAGCCCCAGCATTTT. Its translation is CAWSVLGGSNQPQHF.

This clone was detected only once. The chain employs TRBV6-2 or TRBV6-3 and TRBJ2-7, with D tentatively TRBD1 (6 bases). In germline, CDR1 is MNHEY, CDR2 SVGEGT. The V and J ends lost 4 bases and 0 bases respectively, with 7 bases between them. The CDR3 is 13 amino acids. CDR3 nucleotides: TGTGCCAGCAGTTGGGACACCTCCTACGAGCAGTACGTC. Its protein is CASSWDTSYEQYV.

Details on this clone: Different DNA sequences within this sample yield the same CDR3. The rearrangement uses TRBV6-5 and TRBJ1-5; 8 positions agree with TRBD1. CDR3 length equals 14 residues. V was pared by 2 bases and J by 4 bases, with 1 base of the junction left unmatched. Germline V CDR1 and CDR2: MNHEY, SVGAGI. CDR3 region: CASSYRQGNQPQHF. As DNA, the CDR3 is TGTGCCAGCAGTTACCGACAGGGGAATCAGCCCCAGCATTTT.

This chain joins TRBV15 and TRBJ2-1; D is ambiguous. The germline gives CDR1 LNHNV, CDR2 YYDKDF (reference sequence). Trimming removed 0 bases at V and 8 bases at J, with 5 bases between. This CDR3 contains 12 residues. CDR3 nucleotide sequence: TGTGCCACCAGCAGAGATCATTATGAGCAGTTCTTC. Translating gives CATSRDHYEQFF.

This clone was detected only a few times. The rearrangement links TRBV5-4 to TRBJ2-2; maybe TRBD2 (6 bases). The V gene's germline CDR1 is SGHNT and CDR2 YYREEE (reference sequence). The CDR3 spans 14 residues. Trimming left V 5 bases short and J 7 bases short, with 15 bases between. The CDR3 DNA reads as TGTGCCAGCAGAACGGACTACGGTGGCGGGGAGCTGTTTTTT. It specifies CASRTDYGGGELFF.

This clone was detected once. V and J are TRBV5-6 and TRBJ2-1; 10 bases fit TRBD2. Trimming at V came to 0 bases and at J to 4 bases, leaving 10 bases not matched to a gene. The CDR3 extends over 18 amino acids. The germline CDR1 and CDR2 sequences are SGHDT and YYEEEE. CDR3 residues: CASSLATLAGAPYNEQFF. CDR3 in DNA: TGTGCCAGCAGCTTGGCCACCCTAGCGGGGGCCCCTTACAATGAGCAGTTCTTC.

This clone was observed once. V usage is TRBV4-1 and J usage is TRBJ1-1; D unresolved. This CDR3 is built from 15 residues. Germline V gene lookup returns CDR1 MGHRA and CDR2 YSYEKL. Trimming pared 0 bases from V and 0 bases from J, leaving 8 bases between. The CDR3 loop is CASSQESAMNTEAFF. DNA of the CDR3: TGCGCCAGCAGCCAAGAATCAGCGATGAACACTGAAGCTTTCTTT.

The V and J genes are TRBV6-5 and TRBJ2-7; maybe TRBD1 (6 bases). Germline V lookup: CDR1 MNHEY, CDR2 SVGAGI. V dropped 5 bases and J dropped 3 bases, with 11 bases sitting between them. The CDR3 runs 13 residues. The CDR3 sequence is CASSTRGGYEQYF. The CDR3 DNA reads as TGTGCCAGCAGTACCCGAGGGGGCTACGAGCAGTACTTC.

The rearrangement uses TRBV10-2 and TRBJ1-5; 8 positions agree with TRBD1. Germline CDR1 and CDR2: WSHSY and SAAADI. This CDR3 is built from 13 residues. CDR3 in amino acids: CASSDRENQPQHF. The DNA for the CDR3 is TGCGCGTCGTCGGACAGGGAGAATCAGCCCCAGCATTTT.

This clone came up once. This rearrangement joins TRBV19 to TRBJ2-1; a possible D gene is TRBD1 (6 bases). The CDR3 runs to 13 residues. V lost 9 bases and J 7 bases, leaving 16 bases between the germline ends. The germline gives CDR1 LNHDA, CDR2 SQIVND (reference sequence). The CDR3 nucleotides are TGTGCCAGCTCCGGGTGGGGGCAAAATGAGCAGTTCTTC. Protein sequence: CASSGWGQNEQFF.

V is TRBV19 and J is TRBJ1-3; D is perhaps TRBD1 (5 bases). The germline gives CDR1 LNHDA, CDR2 SQIVND (reference sequence). Trimming removed 7 bases from V and 4 bases from J, with 11 bases in between. The CDR3 consists of 13 residues. The CDR3 loop reads CASTTRGGNTIYF. CDR3 bases: TGTGCCAGTACTACAAGGGGAGGAAACACCATATATTTT. Full variable domain (missing parts from reference TRBV19 and TRBJ1-3): DGGITQSPKYLFRKEGQNVTLSCEQNLNHDAMYWYRQDPGQGLRLIYYSQIVNDFQKGDIAEGYSVSREKKESFPLTVTSAQKNPTAFYLCASTTRGGNTIYFGEGSWLTVV.

The chain links TRBV9 to TRBJ1-1, with D uncertain. Trimming removed 4 bases from V and 5 bases from J, with 12 bases in between. This CDR3 contains 13 residues. CDR1 and CDR2 from the germline V gene are SGDLS and YYNGEE. CDR3 region: CASSPPPGTEAFF. CDR3 nucleotide sequence: TGTGCCAGCAGCCCACCCCCCGGGACTGAAGCTTTCTTT.

This clone appeared once. J is TRBJ1-4 and V is TRBV19; 12 bases match TRBD1. Looked up from germline, CDR1 is LNHDA and CDR2 is SQIVND (reference sequence). The CDR3 contains 15 residues. J lost 6 bases, V lost 6 bases, and 5 bases had no gene match. The CDR3 reads CASRGTGGVDEKLFF. The DNA of the CDR3 is TGTGCCAGTAGGGGGACAGGGGGCGTAGATGAAAAACTGTTTTTT.